This is a list of T cell receptor beta chains from one sample in a study of PD-1 blockade in mismatch repair-deficient tumors. No cognate antigen is known for these TCRs. This table comes from immunoSEQ multiplex PCR, and its TCRdb copy is limited to in-frame clones, with some not included. The table records 7,000 to 9,000 clones, about 87% of them present only once. The source material was cells cultured in vitro, sampled from a patient treated with pembrolizumab. The receptors were gathered from an adult with mismatch repair-deficient cancer. Each CDR3 is given with its conserved first and last residue. D genes are given only for firm matches. The listing skips clone size in some rows; elsewhere it reads once, few, many or a size class.

j_gene | d_gene | v_gene | abundance | CDR3aa | CDR3nt
TRBJ1-1 | . | TRBV5-1 | . | CASSQNTEAFF | TGCGCCAGCAGTCAGAACACTGAAGCTTTCTTT
TRBJ2-7 | TRBD2 | TRBV7-2 | . | CASSMGLAAHEQYF | TGTGCCAGCAGCATGGGACTAGCGGCCCACGAGCAGTACTTC
TRBJ2-1 | TRBD1 | TRBV14 | . | CASSKTGTGSEQFF | TGTGCCAGCAGCAAAACCGGGACAGGGAGTGAGCAGTTCTTC
TRBJ2-5 | TRBD1 | TRBV19 | . | CASSIVTRGPQETQYF | TGTGCCAGTAGTATAGTGACCAGGGGGCCACAAGAGACCCAGTACTTC
TRBJ1-5 | . | TRBV6-5 | . | CASRAHGTENQPQHF | TGTGCCAGCAGGGCTCACGGGACTGAAAATCAGCCCCAGCATTTT
TRBJ2-2 | . | TRBV7-2 | . | CASSLGPGNTGELFF | TGTGCCAGCAGCTTAGGGCCAGGGAACACCGGGGAGCTGTTTTTT
TRBJ1-2 | . | TRBV7-6 | . | CASSPVTTGTRGYTF | TGTGCCAGCAGCCCTGTAACCACAGGGACCAGGGGCTACACCTTC
TRBJ2-7 | TRBD1 | TRBV5-4 | . | CASSGGGTGSYEQYF | TGTGCCAGCAGCGGCGGCGGGACAGGGTCCTACGAGCAGTACTTC
TRBJ2-7 | . | TRBV27 | . | CASSLDNRPAYEQYF | TGTGCCAGCAGTTTAGATAACCGGCCGGCCTACGAGCAGTACTTC
TRBJ2-1 | . | TRBV27 | . | CASRRRSEQFF | TGTGCCAGCAGGAGGCGGTCTGAGCAGTTCTTC
TRBJ2-5 | TRBD2 | TRBV4-1 | . | CASSQEVSGREGETQYF | TGCGCCAGCAGCCAAGAGGTTAGCGGGAGGGAGGGAGAGACCCAGTACTTC
TRBJ2-7 | . | TRBV27 | few | CASSPSISYEQYF | TGTGCCAGCAGCCCCTCTATCTCCTACGAGCAGTACTTC
TRBJ2-1 | . | TRBV11-2 | . | CASSPPFNEQFF | TGTGCCAGCAGCCCTCCTTTTAATGAGCAGTTCTTC
TRBJ2-2 | . | TRBV6-6 | once | CASSYSSGKNTGELFF | TGTGCCAGCAGTTACTCGTCGGGCAAGAACACCGGGGAGCTGTTTTTT
TRBJ2-3 | . | TRBV6-4 | . | CASSDYTDTQYF | TGTGCCAGCAGTGACTATACAGATACGCAGTATTTT
TRBJ2-7 | . | TRBV28 | large | CASSVRGRAYEQYF | TGTGCCAGCAGTGTCAGGGGTAGGGCCTACGAGCAGTACTTC
TRBJ1-4 | . | TRBV5-1 | . | CASSGGGARTNEKLFF | TGCGCCAGCAGCGGCGGGGGGGCGCGGACTAATGAAAAACTGTTTTTT
TRBJ1-1 | . | TRBV2 | . | CASSTRGAEAFF | TGTGCCAGCAGTACCCGGGGAGCTGAAGCTTTCTTT
TRBJ2-3 | . | TRBV29-1 | . | CSGSQGSDTQYF | TGCAGCGGGAGTCAGGGTTCAGATACGCAGTATTTT
TRBJ2-2 | . | TRBV7-2 | . | CASSLSHTVGAYTGELFF | TGTGCCAGCAGCTTAAGTCATACAGTGGGGGCATACACCGGGGAGCTGTTTTTT
TRBJ1-4 | . | TRBV18 | . | CASSTSGDPNEKLFF | TGTGCCAGCTCAACTTCAGGGGACCCCAATGAAAAACTGTTTTTT
TRBJ1-1 | TRBD1 | TRBV27 | . | CASSPRTGMNTEAFF | TGTGCCAGCAGTCCCCGGACAGGCATGAACACTGAAGCTTTCTTT
TRBJ1-4 | TRBD1 | TRBV9 | few | CASSGGTGWEKLFF | TGTGCCAGCAGCGGCGGGACAGGATGGGAAAAACTGTTTTTT
TRBJ1-4 | TRBD1 | TRBV4-1 | . | CASSSTGDNEKLFF | TGCGCCAGCAGCTCGACAGGGGATAATGAAAAACTGTTTTTT
TRBJ2-3 | TRBD2 | TRBV7-3 | . | CASSPTSDTSTDTQYF | TGTGCCAGCAGCCCGACTAGCGATACTAGCACAGATACGCAGTATTTT
TRBJ1-5 | . | TRBV30 | . | CAWSNDGNQPQHF | TGTGCCTGGAGTAATGATGGAAATCAGCCCCAGCATTTT
TRBJ1-4 | . | TRBV19 | . | CASSRATTNEKLFF | TGTGCCAGTAGTAGGGCAACAACTAATGAAAAACTGTTTTTT
TRBJ2-6 | . | TRBV28 | . | CASSFGRVRRTGANVLTF | TGTGCCAGCAGTTTTGGTCGAGTAAGGCGGACTGGGGCCAACGTCCTGACTTTC
TRBJ2-1 | TRBD2 | TRBV30 | once | CAWNLLAGPYNEQFF | TGTGCCTGGAATCTCCTAGCGGGACCCTACAATGAGCAGTTCTTC
TRBJ1-5 | . | TRBV6-6 | . | CASSYLVGQPQHF | TGTGCCAGCAGTTACTTGGTGGGGCAGCCCCAGCATTTT
TRBJ2-7 | TRBD1 | TRBV5-1 | . | CASSLDRVSYEQYF | TGCGCCAGCAGCCTTGACAGGGTATCCTACGAGCAGTACTTC
TRBJ2-1 | . | TRBV5-1 | . | CASSLTGLVSSYNEQFF | TGCGCCAGCAGCTTGACAGGGCTGGTAAGCTCCTACAATGAGCAGTTCTTC
TRBJ2-4 | . | TRBV7-6 | . | CASSLFAPPKNIQYF | TGTGCCAGCAGCTTATTTGCCCCCCCTAAAAACATTCAGTACTTC
TRBJ2-2 | TRBD2 | TRBV30 | . | CAWRGLAGYTGELFF | TGTGCCTGGAGGGGACTAGCGGGATACACCGGGGAGCTGTTTTTT
TRBJ2-6 | . | TRBV6-1 | . | CASRAGNSGANVLTF | TGTGCCAGCAGGGCGGGGAACTCTGGGGCCAACGTCCTGACTTTC
TRBJ1-1 | . | TRBV27 | . | CASSQPQGRITEAFF | TGTGCCAGCAGCCAACCACAGGGAAGGATCACTGAAGCTTTCTTT
TRBJ2-1 | . | TRBV19 | . | CASSPRAGLSYNEQFF | TGTGCCAGTAGTCCAAGAGCGGGCCTATCCTACAATGAGCAGTTCTTC
TRBJ1-1 | . | TRBV4-1 | . | CASSQVGGSNTEAFF | TGCGCCAGCAGCCAAGTGGGGGGTTCGAACACTGAAGCTTTCTTT
TRBJ2-3 | TRBD2 | TRBV27 | . | CASTGGEITDTQYF | TGTGCCAGCACGGGAGGGGAAATTACTGATACGCAGTATTTT
TRBJ1-6 | TRBD1 | TRBV5-1 | . | CASSPLTGDPNSPLHF | TGCGCCAGCAGCCCACTGACAGGGGATCCAAATTCACCCCTCCACTTT
TRBJ1-1 | . | TRBV28 | . | CASSLRGLGTEAFF | TGTGCCAGCAGTTTACGGGGGCTGGGCACTGAAGCTTTCTTT